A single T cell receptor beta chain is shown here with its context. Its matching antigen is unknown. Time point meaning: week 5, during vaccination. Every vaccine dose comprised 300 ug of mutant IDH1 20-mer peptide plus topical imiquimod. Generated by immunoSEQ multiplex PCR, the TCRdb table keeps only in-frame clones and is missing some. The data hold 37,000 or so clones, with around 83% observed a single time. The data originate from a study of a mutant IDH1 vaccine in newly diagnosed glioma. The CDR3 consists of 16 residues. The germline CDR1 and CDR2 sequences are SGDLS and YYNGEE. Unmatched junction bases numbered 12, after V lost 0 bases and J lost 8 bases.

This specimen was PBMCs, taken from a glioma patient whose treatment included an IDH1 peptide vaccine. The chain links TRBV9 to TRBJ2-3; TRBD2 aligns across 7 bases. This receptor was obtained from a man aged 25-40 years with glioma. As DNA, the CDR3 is TGTGCCAGCAGCGTAGCGCCGGGACTAACAGTCGTTACGCAGTATTTT. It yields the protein CASSVAPGLTVVTQYF.